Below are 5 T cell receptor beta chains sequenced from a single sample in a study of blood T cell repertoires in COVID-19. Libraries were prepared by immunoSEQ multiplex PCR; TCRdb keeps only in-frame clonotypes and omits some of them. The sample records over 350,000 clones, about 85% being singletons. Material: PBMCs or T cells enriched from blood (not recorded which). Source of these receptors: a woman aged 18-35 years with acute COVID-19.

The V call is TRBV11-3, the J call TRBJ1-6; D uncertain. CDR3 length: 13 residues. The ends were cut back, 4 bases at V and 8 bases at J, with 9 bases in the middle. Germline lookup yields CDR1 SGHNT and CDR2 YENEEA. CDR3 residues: CASSSRMDSPLHF. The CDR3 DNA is TGTGCCAGCAGCTCTAGAATGGATTCACCCCTCCACTTT.

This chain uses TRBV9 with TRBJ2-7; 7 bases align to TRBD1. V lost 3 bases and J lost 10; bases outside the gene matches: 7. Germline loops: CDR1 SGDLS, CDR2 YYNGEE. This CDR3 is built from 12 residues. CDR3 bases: TGTGCCAGCAGCGGACAGGGCAATCGACAGTACTTC. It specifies CASSGQGNRQYF.

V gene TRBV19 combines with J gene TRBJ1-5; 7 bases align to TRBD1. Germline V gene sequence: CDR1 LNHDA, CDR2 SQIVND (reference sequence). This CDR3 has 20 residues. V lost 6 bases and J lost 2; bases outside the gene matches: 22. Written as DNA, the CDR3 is TGTGCCAGTAGATCCCCCTCGACAGGGAGCTTTTATGCTGGCAATCAGCCCCAGCATTTT. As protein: CASRSPSTGSFYAGNQPQHF.

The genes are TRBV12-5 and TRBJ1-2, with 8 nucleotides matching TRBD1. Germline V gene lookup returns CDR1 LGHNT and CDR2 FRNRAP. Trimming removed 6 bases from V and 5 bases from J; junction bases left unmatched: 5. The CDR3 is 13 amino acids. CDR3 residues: CASGRTGLYGYTF. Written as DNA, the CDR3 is TGTGCTAGTGGCAGGACAGGGCTTTATGGCTACACCTTC.

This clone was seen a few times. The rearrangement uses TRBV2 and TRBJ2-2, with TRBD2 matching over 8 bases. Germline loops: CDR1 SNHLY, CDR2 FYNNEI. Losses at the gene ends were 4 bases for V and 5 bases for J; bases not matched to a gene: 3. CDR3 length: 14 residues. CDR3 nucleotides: TGTGCCAGCAGTGTTCTAGCGGGTACCGGGGAGCTGTTTTTT. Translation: CASSVLAGTGELFF.